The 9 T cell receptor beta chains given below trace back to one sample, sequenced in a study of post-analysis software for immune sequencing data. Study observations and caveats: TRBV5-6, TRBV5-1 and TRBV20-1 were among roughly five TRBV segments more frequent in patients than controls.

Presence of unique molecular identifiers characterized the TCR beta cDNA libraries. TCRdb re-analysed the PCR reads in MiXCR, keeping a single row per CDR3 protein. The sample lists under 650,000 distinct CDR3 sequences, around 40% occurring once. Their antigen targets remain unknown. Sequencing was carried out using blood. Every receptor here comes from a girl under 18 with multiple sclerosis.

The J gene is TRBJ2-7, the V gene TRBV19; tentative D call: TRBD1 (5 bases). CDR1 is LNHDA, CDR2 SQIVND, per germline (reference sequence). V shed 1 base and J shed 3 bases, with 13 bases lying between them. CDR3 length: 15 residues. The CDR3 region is CASSIGQNPLYEQYF. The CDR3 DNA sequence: TGTGCCAGTAGTATAGGACAGAACCCTCTCTACGAGCAGTACTTC.

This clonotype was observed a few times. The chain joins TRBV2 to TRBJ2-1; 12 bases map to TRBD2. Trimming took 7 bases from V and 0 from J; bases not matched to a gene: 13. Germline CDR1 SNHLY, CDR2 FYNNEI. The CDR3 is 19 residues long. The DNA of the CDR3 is TGTGCCAGCACCGAAGATACTAGCGGGAGGCCGATCTCCTACAATGAGCAGTTCTTC. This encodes CASTEDTSGRPISYNEQFF.

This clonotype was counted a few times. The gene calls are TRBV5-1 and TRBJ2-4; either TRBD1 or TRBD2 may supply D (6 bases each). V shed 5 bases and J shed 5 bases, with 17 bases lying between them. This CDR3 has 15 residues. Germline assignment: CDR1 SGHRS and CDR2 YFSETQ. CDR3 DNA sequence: TGCGCCAGCAGTCCGTCCGTGGGGGGCCAAAACATTCAGTACTTC. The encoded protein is CASSPSVGGQNIQYF.

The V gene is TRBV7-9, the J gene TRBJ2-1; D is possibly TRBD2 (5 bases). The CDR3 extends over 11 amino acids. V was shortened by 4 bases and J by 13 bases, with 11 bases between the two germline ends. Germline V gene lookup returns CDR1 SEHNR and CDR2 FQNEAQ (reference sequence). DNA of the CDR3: TGTGCCAGCAGCTCCAGCGGAGGACAGTTCTTC. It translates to CASSSSGGQFF.

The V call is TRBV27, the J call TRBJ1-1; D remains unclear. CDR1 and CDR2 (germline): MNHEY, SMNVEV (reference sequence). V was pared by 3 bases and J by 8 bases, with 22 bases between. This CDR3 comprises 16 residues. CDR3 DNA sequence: TGTGCCAGCAGTTTGTCCATCGGGGTGGGTGTTTCCGAAGCTTTCTTT. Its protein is CASSLSIGVGVSEAFF.

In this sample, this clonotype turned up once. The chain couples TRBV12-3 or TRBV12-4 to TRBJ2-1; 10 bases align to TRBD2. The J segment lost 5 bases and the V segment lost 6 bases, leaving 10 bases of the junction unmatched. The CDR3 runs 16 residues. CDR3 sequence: CASSRRAGGPNNEQFF. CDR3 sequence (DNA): TGTGCCAGCAGCCGTAGAGCGGGAGGGCCCAACAATGAGCAGTTCTTC.

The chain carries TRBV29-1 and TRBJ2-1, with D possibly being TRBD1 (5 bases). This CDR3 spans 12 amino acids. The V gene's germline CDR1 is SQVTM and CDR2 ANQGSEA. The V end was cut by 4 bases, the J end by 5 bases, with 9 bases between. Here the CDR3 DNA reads TGCAGCGTTGGCCAGGGAAACAATGAGCAGTTCTTC. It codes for CSVGQGNNEQFF.

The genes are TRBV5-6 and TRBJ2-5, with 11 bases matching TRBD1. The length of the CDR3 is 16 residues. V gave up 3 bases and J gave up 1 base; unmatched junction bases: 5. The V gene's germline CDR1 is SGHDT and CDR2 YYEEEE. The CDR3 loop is CASSSGQGVIQETQYF. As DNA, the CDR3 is TGTGCCAGCAGCTCGGGACAGGGGGTCATCCAAGAGACCCAGTACTTC.

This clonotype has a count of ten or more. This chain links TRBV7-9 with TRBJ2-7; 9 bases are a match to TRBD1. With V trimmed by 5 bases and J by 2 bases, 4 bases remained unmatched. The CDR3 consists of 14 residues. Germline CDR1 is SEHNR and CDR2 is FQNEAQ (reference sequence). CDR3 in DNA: TGTGCCAGCAGCCTCCGGGACAGGGCCTACGAGCAGTACTTC. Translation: CASSLRDRAYEQYF.